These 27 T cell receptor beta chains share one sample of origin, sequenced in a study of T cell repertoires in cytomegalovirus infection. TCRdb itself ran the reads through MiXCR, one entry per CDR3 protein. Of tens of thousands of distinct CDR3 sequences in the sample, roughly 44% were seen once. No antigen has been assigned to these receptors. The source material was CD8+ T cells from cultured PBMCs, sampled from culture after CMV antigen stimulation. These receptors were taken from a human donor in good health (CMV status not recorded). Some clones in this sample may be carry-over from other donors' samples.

CDR3 loop: CASRGVVDTEAFF. CDR3 bases: TGTGCCAGCCGGGGGGTTGTGGACACTGAAGCTTTCTTT. The rearrangement uses TRBV7-9 and TRBJ1-1, with D perhaps TRBD1 (5 bases). The CDR3 contains 13 residues. CDR1 and CDR2 (germline): SEHNR, FQNEAQ (reference sequence). V was shortened by 8 bases and J by 3 bases, with 13 bases between the two germline ends.

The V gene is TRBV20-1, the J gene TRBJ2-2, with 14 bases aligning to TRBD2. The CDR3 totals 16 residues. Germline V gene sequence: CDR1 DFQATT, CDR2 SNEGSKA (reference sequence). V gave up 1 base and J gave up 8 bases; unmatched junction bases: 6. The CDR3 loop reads CSARGGLAGVTGELFF. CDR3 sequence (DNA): TGCAGTGCTAGAGGGGGACTAGCGGGAGTGACAGGGGAGCTGTTTTTT.

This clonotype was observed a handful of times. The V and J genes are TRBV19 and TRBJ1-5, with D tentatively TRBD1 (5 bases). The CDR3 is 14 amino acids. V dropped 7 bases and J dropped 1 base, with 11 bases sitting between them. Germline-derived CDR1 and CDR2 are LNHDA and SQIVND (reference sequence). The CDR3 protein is CASTLGPSNQPQHF. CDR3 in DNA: TGTGCCAGTACCCTGGGACCGAGCAATCAGCCCCAGCATTTT.

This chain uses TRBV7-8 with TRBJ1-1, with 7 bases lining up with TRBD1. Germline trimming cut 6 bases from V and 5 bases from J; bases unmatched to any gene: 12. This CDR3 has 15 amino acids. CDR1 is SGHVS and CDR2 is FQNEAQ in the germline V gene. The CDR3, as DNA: TGTGCCAGCAGTCGCCCTGACAGGGTGTTTACTGAAGCTTTCTTT. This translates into CASSRPDRVFTEAFF.

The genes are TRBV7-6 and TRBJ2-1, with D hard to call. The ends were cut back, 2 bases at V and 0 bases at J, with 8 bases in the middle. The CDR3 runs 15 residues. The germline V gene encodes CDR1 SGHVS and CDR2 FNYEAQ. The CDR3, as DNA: TGTGCCAGCAGCTTATCGGCGAGCTCCTACAATGAGCAGTTCTTC. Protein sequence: CASSLSASSYNEQFF.

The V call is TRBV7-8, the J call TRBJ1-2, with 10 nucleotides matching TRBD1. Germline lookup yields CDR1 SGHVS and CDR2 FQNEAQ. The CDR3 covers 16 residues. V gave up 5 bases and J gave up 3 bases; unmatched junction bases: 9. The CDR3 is CASSPEGTGAHYGYTF. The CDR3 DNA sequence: TGTGCCAGCAGCCCAGAAGGGACAGGGGCGCACTATGGCTACACCTTC.

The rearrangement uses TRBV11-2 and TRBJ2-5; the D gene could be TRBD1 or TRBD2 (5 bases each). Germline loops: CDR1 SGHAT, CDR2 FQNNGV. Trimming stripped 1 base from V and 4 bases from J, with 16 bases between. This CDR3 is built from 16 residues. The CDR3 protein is CASSLGLRQRGETQYF. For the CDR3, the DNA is TGTGCCAGCAGCTTAGGACTGCGACAGAGGGGAGAGACCCAGTACTTC.

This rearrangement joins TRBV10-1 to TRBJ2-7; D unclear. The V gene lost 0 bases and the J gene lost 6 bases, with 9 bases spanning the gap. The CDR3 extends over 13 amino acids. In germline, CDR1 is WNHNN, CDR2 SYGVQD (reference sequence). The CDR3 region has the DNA TGCGCCAGCAGTGAGTCGAGAGCAACCGAGCAGTACTTC. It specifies CASSESRATEQYF.

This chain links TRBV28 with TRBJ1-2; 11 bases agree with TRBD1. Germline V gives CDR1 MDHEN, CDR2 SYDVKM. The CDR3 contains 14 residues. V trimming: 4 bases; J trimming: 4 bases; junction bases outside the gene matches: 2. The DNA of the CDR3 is TGTGCCAGCAGTTGGACAGGGGGCGGCTATGGCTACACCTTC. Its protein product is CASSWTGGGYGYTF.

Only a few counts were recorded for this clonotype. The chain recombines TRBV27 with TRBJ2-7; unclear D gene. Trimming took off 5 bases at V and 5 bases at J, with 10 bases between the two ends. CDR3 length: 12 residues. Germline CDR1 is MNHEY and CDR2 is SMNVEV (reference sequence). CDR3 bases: TGTGCCAGCAGTCCTGCCCGGAACGAGCAGTACTTC. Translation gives CASSPARNEQYF.

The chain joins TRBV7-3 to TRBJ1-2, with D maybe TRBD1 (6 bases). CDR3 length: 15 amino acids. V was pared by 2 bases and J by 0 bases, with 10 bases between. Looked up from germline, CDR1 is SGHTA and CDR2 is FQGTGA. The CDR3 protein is CASSLSGASNYGYTF. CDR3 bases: TGTGCCAGCAGCTTATCAGGGGCCTCTAACTATGGCTACACCTTC.

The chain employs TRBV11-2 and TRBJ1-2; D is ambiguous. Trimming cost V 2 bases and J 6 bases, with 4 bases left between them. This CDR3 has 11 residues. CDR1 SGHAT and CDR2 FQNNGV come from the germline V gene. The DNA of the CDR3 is TGTGCCAGCAGCTTATCTGATGGCTACACCTTC. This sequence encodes CASSLSDGYTF. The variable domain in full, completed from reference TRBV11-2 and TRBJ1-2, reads EAGVAQSPRYKIIEKRQSVAFWCNPISGHATLYWYQQILGQGPKLLIQFQNNGVVDDSQLPKDRFSAERLKGVDSTLKIQPAKLEDSAVYLCASSLSDGYTFGSGTRLTVV.

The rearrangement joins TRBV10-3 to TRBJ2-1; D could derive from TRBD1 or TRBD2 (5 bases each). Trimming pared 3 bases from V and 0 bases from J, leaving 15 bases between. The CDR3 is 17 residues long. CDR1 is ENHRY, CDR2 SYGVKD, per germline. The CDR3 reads CAISDRAERGSYNEQFF. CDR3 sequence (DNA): TGTGCCATCAGTGACCGAGCGGAAAGGGGCTCCTACAATGAGCAGTTCTTC.

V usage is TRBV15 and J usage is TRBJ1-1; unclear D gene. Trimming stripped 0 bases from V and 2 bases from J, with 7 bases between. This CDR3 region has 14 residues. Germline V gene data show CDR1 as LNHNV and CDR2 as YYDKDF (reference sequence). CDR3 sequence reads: CATSRDLGNTEAFF. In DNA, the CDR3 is TGTGCCACCAGCAGAGATCTGGGTAACACTGAAGCTTTCTTT.

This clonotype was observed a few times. CDR3 residues: CASSLDAEAFF. DNA of the CDR3: TGTGCCAGCAGCCTAGACGCAGAAGCTTTCTTT. This rearrangement joins TRBV11-1 to TRBJ1-1, with D hard to call. The ends were cut back, 5 bases at V and 8 bases at J, with 9 bases in the middle. The germline gives CDR1 SGHAT, CDR2 FQDESV (reference sequence). The CDR3 totals 11 residues.

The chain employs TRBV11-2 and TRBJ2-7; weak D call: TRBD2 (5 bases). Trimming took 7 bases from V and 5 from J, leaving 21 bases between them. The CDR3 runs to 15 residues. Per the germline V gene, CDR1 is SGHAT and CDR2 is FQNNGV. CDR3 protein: CASIFLAGGADEQYF. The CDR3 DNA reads TGTGCCAGCATCTTCCTGGCGGGCGGAGCGGACGAGCAGTACTTC.

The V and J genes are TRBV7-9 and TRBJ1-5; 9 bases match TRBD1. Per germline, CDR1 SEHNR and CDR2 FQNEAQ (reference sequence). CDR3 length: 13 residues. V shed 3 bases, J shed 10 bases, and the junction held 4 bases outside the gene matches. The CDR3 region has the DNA TGTGCCAGCAGCTTGGGACAGGGATCCCCCCAGCATTTT. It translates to CASSLGQGSPQHF.

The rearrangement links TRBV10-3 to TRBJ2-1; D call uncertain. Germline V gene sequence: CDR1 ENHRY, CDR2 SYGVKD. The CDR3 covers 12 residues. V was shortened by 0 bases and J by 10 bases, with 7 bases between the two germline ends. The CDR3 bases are TGTGCCATCAGTGAGTCGGGAAGGGAGCAGTTCTTC. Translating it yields CAISESGREQFF.

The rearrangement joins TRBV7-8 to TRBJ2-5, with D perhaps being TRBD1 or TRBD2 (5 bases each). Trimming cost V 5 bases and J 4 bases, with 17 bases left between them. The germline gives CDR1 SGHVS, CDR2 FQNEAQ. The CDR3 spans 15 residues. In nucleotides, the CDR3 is TGTGCCAGCAGCCTTACCGGGGCCCCCCTAGAGACCCAGTACTTC. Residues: CASSLTGAPLETQYF.

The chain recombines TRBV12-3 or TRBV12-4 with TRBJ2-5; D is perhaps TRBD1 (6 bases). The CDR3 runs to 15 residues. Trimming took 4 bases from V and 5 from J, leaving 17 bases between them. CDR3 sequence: CASSSSGASLETQYF. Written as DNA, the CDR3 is TGTGCCAGCAGTTCCTCAGGGGCATCGCTGGAGACCCAGTACTTC.

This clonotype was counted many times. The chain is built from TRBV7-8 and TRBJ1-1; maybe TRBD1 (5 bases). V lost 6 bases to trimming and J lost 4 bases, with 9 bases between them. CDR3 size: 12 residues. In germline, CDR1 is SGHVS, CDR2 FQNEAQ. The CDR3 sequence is CASSERGTEAFF. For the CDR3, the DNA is TGTGCCAGCAGTGAGAGGGGCACTGAAGCTTTCTTT.

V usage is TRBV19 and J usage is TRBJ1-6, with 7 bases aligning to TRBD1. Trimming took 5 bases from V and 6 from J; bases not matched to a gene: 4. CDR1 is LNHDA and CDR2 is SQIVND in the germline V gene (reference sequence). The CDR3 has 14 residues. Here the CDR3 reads CASSDRDSNSPLHF. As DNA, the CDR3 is TGTGCCAGTAGTGACCGGGACAGTAATTCACCCCTCCACTTT.

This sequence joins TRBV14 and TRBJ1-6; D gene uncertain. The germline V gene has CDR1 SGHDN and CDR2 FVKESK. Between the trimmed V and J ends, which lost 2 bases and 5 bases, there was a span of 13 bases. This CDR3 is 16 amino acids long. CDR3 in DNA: TGTGCCAGCAGCCAAAGCCCAGGAGATAATAATTCACCCCTCCACTTT. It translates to CASSQSPGDNNSPLHF.

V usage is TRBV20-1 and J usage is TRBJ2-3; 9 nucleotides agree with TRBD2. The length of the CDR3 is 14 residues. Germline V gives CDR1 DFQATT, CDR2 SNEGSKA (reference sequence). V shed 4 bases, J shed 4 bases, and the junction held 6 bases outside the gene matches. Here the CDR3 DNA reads TGCAGTGCTATCCTAGCGGGATTGTCAGATACGCAGTATTTT. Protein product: CSAILAGLSDTQYF.

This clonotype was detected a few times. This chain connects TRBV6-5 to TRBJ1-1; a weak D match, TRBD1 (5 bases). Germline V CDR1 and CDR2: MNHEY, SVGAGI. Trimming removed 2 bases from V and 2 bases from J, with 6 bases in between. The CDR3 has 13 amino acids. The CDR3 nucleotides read TGTGCCAGCAGTTACAGGGGAAACACTGAAGCTTTCTTT. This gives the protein CASSYRGNTEAFF.

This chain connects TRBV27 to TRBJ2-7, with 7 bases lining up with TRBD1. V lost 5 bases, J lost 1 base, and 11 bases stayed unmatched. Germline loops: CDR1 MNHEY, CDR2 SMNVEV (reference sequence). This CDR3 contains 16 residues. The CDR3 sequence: CASSPRQGSKSYEQYF. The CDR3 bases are TGTGCCAGCAGTCCGAGACAGGGTTCAAAGTCCTACGAGCAGTACTTC.

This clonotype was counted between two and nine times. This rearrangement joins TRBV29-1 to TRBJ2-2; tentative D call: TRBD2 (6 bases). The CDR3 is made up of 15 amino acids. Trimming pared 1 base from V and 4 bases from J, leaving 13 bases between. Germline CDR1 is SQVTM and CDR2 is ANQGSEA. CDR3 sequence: CSVEGRGIGTGELFF. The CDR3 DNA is TGCAGCGTTGAAGGACGGGGGATTGGCACCGGGGAGCTGTTTTTT.